The 24 T cell receptor beta chains listed next were all sequenced from one sample in a study of T cell changes during pregnancy in multiple sclerosis. Repertoires were generated with immunoSEQ multiplex PCR, while TCRdb's copy carries only in-frame clones and drops some. The sample lists tens of thousands of clones, approximately 94% occurring once. This specimen was CD8+ T cells from peripheral blood mononuclear cells, taken before pregnancy. All receptors derive from a female donor with multiple sclerosis, enrolled in a pregnancy study.

The chain couples TRBV9 to TRBJ1-1, with D hard to call. The CDR3 covers 13 residues. The V end was cut by 3 bases, the J end by 4 bases, with 10 bases between. Looked up from germline, CDR1 is SGDLS and CDR2 is YYNGEE. In DNA form, the CDR3 reads TGTGCCAGCAGCGAGGCCGGAGCCACTGAAGCTTTCTTT. Translating it yields CASSEAGATEAFF.

The chain has TRBV9 and TRBJ2-7, with 12 bases matching TRBD2. CDR3 size: 15 residues. V lost 4 bases to trimming and J lost 0 bases; unmatched junction nucleotides: 2. Germline V gene data show CDR1 as SGDLS and CDR2 as YYNGEE. As DNA, the CDR3 is TGTGCCAGCAGCTCGACTAGCGGGAGCTCCTACGAGCAGTACTTC. Its translation: CASSSTSGSSYEQYF.

This chain links TRBV11-2 with TRBJ1-1; the match to TRBD1 covers 7 bases. V lost 1 base, J lost 2 bases, and 7 bases stayed unmatched. Germline V lookup: CDR1 SGHAT, CDR2 FQNNGV. The CDR3 has 16 residues. DNA of the CDR3: TGTGCCAGCAGCTTAGTATTCACAGGGGTCAACACTGAAGCTTTCTTT. Amino acid sequence: CASSLVFTGVNTEAFF. Combining the CDR3 with reference TRBV11-2 and TRBJ1-1 gives the whole variable domain EAGVAQSPRYKIIEKRQSVAFWCNPISGHATLYWYQQILGQGPKLLIQFQNNGVVDDSQLPKDRFSAERLKGVDSTLKIQPAKLEDSAVYLCASSLVFTGVNTEAFFGQGTRLTVV.

The V gene is TRBV7-6, the J gene TRBJ2-7, with 12 nucleotides matching TRBD1. The V segment lost 5 bases and the J segment 5 bases; nucleotides outside the gene matches: 7. Germline V gene lookup returns CDR1 SGHVS and CDR2 FNYEAQ. This CDR3 has 15 residues. CDR3 residues: CASSDRDRGRDEQYF. CDR3 nucleotides: TGTGCCAGCAGCGACCGGGACAGGGGGCGAGACGAGCAGTACTTC.

The CDR3 region is CASSPGTSIQETQYF. CDR3 in DNA: TGTGCCAGTAGTCCCGGGACTAGTATCCAAGAGACCCAGTACTTC. This sequence joins TRBV10-3 and TRBJ2-5; 8 bases line up with TRBD2. The CDR3 covers 15 residues. After removal of 10 bases from V and 1 base from J, the junction contained 11 bases not matched to a gene. Germline CDR1 is ENHRY and CDR2 is SYGVKD.

The gene calls are TRBV6-5 and TRBJ2-5; 9 bases line up with TRBD2. The CDR3 has 13 residues. Germline assignment: CDR1 MNHEY and CDR2 SVGAGI. V lost 7 bases, J lost 1 base, and 1 base stayed unmatched. CDR3 bases: TGTGCCAGCACGACTAGCGGCCAAGAGACCCAGTACTTC. The encoded protein is CASTTSGQETQYF.

V and J are TRBV7-9 and TRBJ2-7, with a tentative D call TRBD2 (5 bases). This CDR3 has 15 residues. CDR1 SEHNR and CDR2 FQNEAQ come from the germline V gene (reference sequence). V gave up 5 bases and J gave up 5 bases, with 19 bases separating them. The CDR3 region is CASSLGWVPGDEQYF. CDR3 nucleotides: TGTGCCAGCAGCCTGGGGTGGGTGCCCGGGGACGAGCAGTACTTC.

The chain has TRBV7-8 and TRBJ1-2; TRBD1 is a possible D gene (6 bases). V was shortened by 3 bases and J by 4 bases, with 21 bases between the two germline ends. The germline V gene has CDR1 SGHVS and CDR2 FQNEAQ. This CDR3 has 17 residues. The chain's CDR3 is CASSFAQGQGTAYGYTF. The CDR3 DNA follows: TGTGCCAGCAGCTTCGCTCAGGGGCAGGGGACGGCCTATGGCTACACCTTC.

The chain joins TRBV6-6 to TRBJ2-7; 13 nucleotides agree with TRBD2. CDR1 and CDR2 (germline): MNHNY, SVGAGI (reference sequence). Trimming removed 5 bases from V and 2 bases from J; junction bases left unmatched: 3. The CDR3 contains 15 residues. CDR3 protein: CASSALAGGPYEQYF. The CDR3 region has the DNA TGTGCCAGCAGTGCACTAGCGGGAGGGCCCTACGAGCAGTACTTC.

This clone was recorded once. This rearrangement joins TRBV27 to TRBJ2-5; perhaps TRBD1 as D (5 bases). The germline V gene has CDR1 MNHEY and CDR2 SMNVEV (reference sequence). The V end lost 3 bases, the J end lost 1 base, and 12 bases lay between the germline ends. CDR3 length: 15 amino acids. CDR3 coding DNA: TGTGCCAGCAGTTTTGGGGCCGTGACCCAAGAGACCCAGTACTTC. It encodes CASSFGAVTQETQYF.

This clone was counted a single time. V gene TRBV27 combines with J gene TRBJ2-7; perhaps TRBD1 as D (8 bases). V lost 0 bases and J 2 bases, leaving 17 bases between the germline ends. Looked up from germline, CDR1 is MNHEY and CDR2 is SMNVEV (reference sequence). The CDR3 runs 17 residues. CDR3 in amino acids: CASSLSAGDRGTYEQYF. The CDR3, as DNA: TGTGCCAGCAGTTTATCGGCGGGAGACAGGGGCACCTACGAGCAGTACTTC.

The chain links TRBV28 to TRBJ1-1; D is unclear. The CDR3 extends over 16 amino acids. Germline V gene lookup returns CDR1 MDHEN and CDR2 SYDVKM. Trimming pared 6 bases from V and 0 bases from J, leaving 17 bases between. This CDR3 reads CASRTTPAIMNTEAFF. Written as DNA, the CDR3 is TGTGCCAGCAGGACCACCCCAGCGATAATGAACACTGAAGCTTTCTTT.

The genes are TRBV28 and TRBJ1-2, with D unclear. V lost 8 bases, J lost 6 bases, and 25 bases lay in between. This CDR3 region has 16 residues. CDR1 is MDHEN, CDR2 SYDVKM, per germline. The CDR3 loop is CASHSLYGSLLNGYTF. As DNA, the CDR3 is TGTGCCAGCCACAGTTTATATGGCAGTCTACTTAATGGCTACACCTTC.

This chain joins TRBV30 and TRBJ2-2; 8 bases align to TRBD2. This CDR3 contains 15 residues. Germline CDR1 GTSNPN, CDR2 SVGIG (reference sequence). Trimming removed 1 base from V and 0 bases from J; junction bases left unmatched: 1. Here the CDR3 DNA reads TGTGCCTGGAGTGGAGCGGGAGCGAACACCGGGGAGCTGTTTTTT. Amino acids: CAWSGAGANTGELFF.

The chain combines TRBV5-5 with TRBJ1-5; 9 bases agree with TRBD1. Germline V gene sequence: CDR1 SGHKS, CDR2 YYEKEE (reference sequence). The CDR3 covers 16 residues. V lost 0 bases, J lost 6 bases, and 7 bases stayed unmatched. CDR3 loop: CASSLAWTGERQPQHF. CDR3 coding DNA: TGTGCCAGCAGCTTGGCTTGGACAGGGGAACGTCAGCCCCAGCATTTT.

The gene calls are TRBV5-4 and TRBJ2-7; maybe TRBD2 (5 bases). This CDR3 is 14 amino acids long. Germline loops: CDR1 SGHNT, CDR2 YYREEE (reference sequence). With 5 bases removed from V and 0 bases from J, the gap between germline ends came to 12 bases. CDR3 residues: CASRELENSYEQYF. The CDR3 DNA reads as TGTGCCAGCAGAGAACTAGAAAACTCCTACGAGCAGTACTTC.

This clone was seen just once. The genes are TRBV10-2 and TRBJ1-2; D not resolved. Trimming took off 5 bases at V and 0 bases at J, with 7 bases between the two ends. The CDR3 length is 13 residues. The germline V gene has CDR1 WSHSY and CDR2 SAAADI. CDR3 sequence: CASSIGANYGYTF. CDR3 bases: TGCGCCAGCAGTATCGGAGCTAACTATGGCTACACCTTC.

The rearrangement uses TRBV27 and TRBJ1-5; D is undetermined. This CDR3 is 12 amino acids long. Germline V gene sequence: CDR1 MNHEY, CDR2 SMNVEV (reference sequence). With 5 bases removed from V and 9 bases from J, the gap between germline ends came to 11 bases. The CDR3 region is CASSRALGPQHF. DNA of the CDR3: TGTGCCAGCAGTAGAGCCCTTGGGCCCCAGCATTTT.

The V gene is TRBV6-5, the J gene TRBJ2-2, with 7 bases fitting TRBD1. The CDR3 loop spans 16 amino acids. Germline trimming cut 4 bases from V and 3 bases from J; bases unmatched to any gene: 8. The V gene's germline CDR1 is MNHEY and CDR2 SVGAGI. The DNA of the CDR3 is TGTGCCAGCAGTTTCGTGACGCAGGGGGACACCGGGGAGCTGTTTTTT. It translates to CASSFVTQGDTGELFF.

The sample holds one count of this clone. The chain carries TRBV28 and TRBJ2-4, with D tentatively TRBD1 (5 bases). V was cut by 10 bases and J by 1 base, with 29 bases left in between. This CDR3 contains 19 residues. CDR1 MDHEN and CDR2 SYDVKM come from the germline V gene. CDR3 in DNA: TGTGCCACCCAGTTTCCCGGACACCGTACCCCAGTGGCCAAAAACATTCAGTACTTC. The encoded protein is CATQFPGHRTPVAKNIQYF.

This chain connects TRBV27 to TRBJ2-5, with TRBD2 matching 7 bases. The CDR3 spans 12 residues. Trimming cost V 8 bases and J 5 bases; bases outside gene matches: 5. The germline V gene encodes CDR1 MNHEY and CDR2 SMNVEV (reference sequence). The CDR3 DNA reads as TGTGCCAGCTCGGGGGGAGTGGAGACCCAGTACTTC. Its protein is CASSGGVETQYF.

The chain links TRBV27 to TRBJ1-2, with 11 positions matching TRBD1. Germline CDR1 and CDR2: MNHEY and SMNVEV (reference sequence). The CDR3 runs 18 residues. After removal of 1 base from V and 4 bases from J, the junction contained 11 bases not matched to a gene. The CDR3, as DNA: TGTGCCAGCAGTTTATGGCCGGGACAGGGGGATGGATTCTATGGCTACACCTTC. Translation gives CASSLWPGQGDGFYGYTF.

The V gene is TRBV11-2, the J gene TRBJ2-7; TRBD1 might be the D (6 bases). The CDR3 length is 13 residues. Trimming removed 7 bases at V and 3 bases at J, with 13 bases between. Germline V CDR1 and CDR2: SGHAT, FQNNGV. This CDR3 is CASTSQGFYEQYF. The CDR3 nucleotides read TGTGCCAGCACCTCTCAGGGGTTCTACGAGCAGTACTTC. The full variable domain, in which reference TRBV11-2 and TRBJ2-7 provide the parts outside the CDR3, is EAGVAQSPRYKIIEKRQSVAFWCNPISGHATLYWYQQILGQGPKLLIQFQNNGVVDDSQLPKDRFSAERLKGVDSTLKIQPAKLEDSAVYLCASTSQGFYEQYFGPGTRLTVT.

The chain employs TRBV27 and TRBJ1-1, with TRBD1 identical over 8 bases. The CDR3 runs to 19 residues. Germline trimming cut 2 bases from V and 3 bases from J; bases unmatched to any gene: 17. Germline-derived CDR1 and CDR2 are MNHEY and SMNVEV (reference sequence). Here the CDR3 DNA reads TGTGCCAGCAGTTTACGCAGGGGGCTTATGAAGCCCAAGGACACTGAAGCTTTCTTT. It specifies CASSLRRGLMKPKDTEAFF.